The clone carrying this TCR beta chain was detected a few times. Its antigen is undetermined. This CDR3 region has 16 residues. Germline-derived CDR1 and CDR2 are SGHRS and YFSETQ. Combining a sample-barcoded 5' primer with a J-beta primer mix, a second PCR ran for roughly 6 to 12 cycles. TCRdb processed the 5' RACE reads anew with MiXCR; each CDR3 protein has one entry. The sample lists around 800,000 distinct CDR3 sequences; roughly 24% were seen once. The sample belongs to a study of blood T cells in healthy people across ages. Points from the study as a whole: There was a strong correlation between TCR beta diversity and naive T cell percentage. The fall in TCR beta diversity per million T cells was roughly linear with age.

The data were also submitted as part of a second study, on T cells of mothers and their children. That study adds: Donation was provided by three healthy Caucasian mothers along with their six children. An overlap that was slightly higher, though non-significant, was seen in related mother-child pairs versus unrelated pairs.

Sequencing was done on a sample of blood. This chain links TRBV5-1 with TRBJ2-5; a weak D match, TRBD2 (6 bases). The closer fit of TRBJ2-1 to the DNA end suggests the J call may be wrong. The receptor was isolated from a boy younger than 18 in good health. In DNA form, the CDR3 reads TGCGCCAGCAGTCCCCCCGGGAGCGCGTTCGACAATGAGCAGTTCTTC. The encoded protein is CASSPPGSAFDNEQFF.